The entry below gives a single TCR beta chain sequence along with its context. Its antigen is unidentified. A multiplex PCR was run with 60 Vbeta primers and 13 Jbeta primers. The table came from immunoSEQ multiplex PCR; TCRdb's copy has only in-frame clones and leaves some out. The sample lists about 130,000 clones, around 75% occurring once. The sample originates from a study of cytomegalovirus exposure and HLA in healthy donors. Whole-study findings and limits: The authors considered a cluster of highly shared sequence variants likely to be a sequencing artifact.

CDR1 and CDR2 (germline): MNHNS, SASEGT. The CDR3 has 13 amino acids. The ends were cut back, 8 bases at V and 5 bases at J, with 16 bases in the middle. The specimen sequenced was PBMCs. The rearrangement links TRBV6-1 to TRBJ2-7, with D perhaps TRBD2 (6 bases). The TCR sequence derives from a man aged 30 to 39 in good health and CMV-seronegative. CDR3 protein: CASVARGVNEQYF. CDR3 sequence (DNA): TGTGCCAGCGTGGCGCGGGGTGTCAACGAGCAGTACTTC.